A selection of T cell receptor beta chains follows, all from one sample in a study of blood T cell repertoires in COVID-19. Sequencing was performed with immunoSEQ multiplex PCR; in TCRdb, only in-frame clones are kept and a portion is missing. This sample has some 150,000 clones; 75% to 85% occur once, and the top ten carry 9.8%. Sequencing input: peripheral blood. Every receptor here comes from a woman aged 45-65 years with acute or convalescent COVID-19. Both conserved end residues are part of each CDR3.

cdr3_aa,v_call,j_call
CASRPSGEAFF,TRBV28,TRBJ2-1
CASSERTGAAILAKNIQYF,TRBV7-2,TRBJ2-4
CASSSRDSTGELFF,TRBV7-2,TRBJ2-2
CASSRRGDNEQFF,TRBV7-2,TRBJ2-1
CASSLVSGISGGELFF,TRBV7-9,TRBJ2-2
CASSPNPGQNYGYTF,TRBV18,TRBJ1-2
CASSLVGGTGGGYTF,TRBV7-8,TRBJ1-2
CASSLAPRGNSPLHF,TRBV11-1,TRBJ1-6
CAISETGFSYEQYF,TRBV10-3,TRBJ2-7
CASSYQGQFYEQYF,TRBV7-2,TRBJ2-7
CASSLTGGDQPQHF,TRBV5-1,TRBJ1-5
CASSPPRGSTDTQYF,TRBV3-1/TRBV3-2,TRBJ2-3
CAWSLGVGTEAFF,TRBV30,TRBJ1-1
CASSPTGESSGYTF,TRBV5-6,TRBJ1-2